These 6 T cell receptor beta chains originate from one sample sequenced in a study of prognosis after radiotherapy for stage I lung cancer. Two-round multiplex PCR amplified TCR beta CDR3 from genomic DNA. With primers specific to each TRBV and TRBJ gene, the first-round PCR was performed. TCRdb re-analysed the multiplex PCR reads in MiXCR, keeping a single row per CDR3 protein. Of about 59,000 distinct CDR3 sequences in the sample, about 25% were seen once. The sequencing used PBMCs, collected before or after stereotactic body radiation therapy (not recorded which). The origin of the receptors is a donor aged 50 or older with non-small cell lung cancer.

This clonotype was counted only a few times. Since a much larger clone is just one base distant, this may be a read error. The V and J genes are TRBV6-1 and TRBJ2-5; TRBD1 might be the D (7 bases). CDR3 length: 15 amino acids. Germline assignment: CDR1 MNHNS and CDR2 SASEGT. The chain's CDR3 is CASSPMAGGMETLYF. Written as DNA, the CDR3 is TGTGCCAGCAGCCCTATGGCAGGGGGGATGGAGACCCTGTACTTC.

This clonotype came up many times. The gene calls are TRBV19 and TRBJ2-1; 7 nucleotides agree with TRBD1. Trimming removed 5 bases from V and 4 bases from J; junction bases left unmatched: 2. Germline CDR1 reads LNHDA; CDR2 reads SQIVND (reference sequence). The CDR3 loop spans 13 amino acids. CDR3 sequence (DNA): TGTGCCAGTAGTTGGGACAGTTACAATGAGCAGTTCTTC. It translates to CASSWDSYNEQFF.

This clonotype was picked up many times. This chain connects TRBV24-1 to TRBJ2-3; D not resolved. Trimming cost V 1 base and J 0 bases, with 10 bases left between them. Germline V gene sequence: CDR1 KGHDR, CDR2 SFDVKD. The CDR3 sequence is 16 residues long. Here the CDR3 DNA reads TGTGCCACCAGTGATTTTCGACGGGCTAGCACAGATACGCAGTATTTT. It specifies CATSDFRRASTDTQYF.

The CDR3 nucleotides read TGTGCCAGCAGACCGGGGACTCATAGCTCATACGAGCAGTACTTC. Its protein product is CASRPGTHSSYEQYF. The rearrangement uses TRBV6-2 or TRBV6-3 and TRBJ2-7; weak D call: TRBD2 (6 bases). There are 15 residues in the CDR3. Germline CDR1 is MNHEY and CDR2 is SVGEGT. V lost 6 bases and J 4 bases, leaving 19 bases between the germline ends.

At least ten counts were recorded for this clonotype. The chain employs TRBV7-3 and TRBJ2-1, with 8 bases aligning to TRBD2. Looked up from germline, CDR1 is SGHTA and CDR2 is FQGTGA. Trimming at V came to 3 bases and at J to 4 bases, leaving 5 bases not matched to a gene. This CDR3 has 15 residues. The DNA of the CDR3 is TGTGCCAGCAGCTTCGAAGTAGCGGGGTACAATGAGCAGTTCTTC. It translates to CASSFEVAGYNEQFF.

This clonotype was picked up many times. V is TRBV6-5 and J is TRBJ1-4, with 7 positions matching TRBD1. In germline, CDR1 is MNHEY, CDR2 SVGAGI. The J segment lost 7 bases and the V segment lost 4 bases, leaving 9 bases of the junction unmatched. The length of the CDR3 is 15 residues. The CDR3 DNA sequence: TGTGCCAGCAGTTCAAACAGGGGAAGGGGTGAAAAACTGTTTTTT. This codes for CASSSNRGRGEKLFF.